This is a list of T cell receptor beta chains from one sample in a study of beta chain features in type 1 diabetes. TCRdb keeps only in-frame clones here, not all; method: immunoSEQ multiplex PCR. The sample contains approximately 360,000 clones, roughly an eighth of which appear only once. The source material was naive CD4+ T cells from blood. Every receptor here comes from a young woman with type 1 diabetes. CDR3s include the opening cysteine and the closing phenylalanine or tryptophan. A D gene is named only where the DNA matches it firmly. Expanded clones are given a class, and other clones once, few, many or no size at all.

d_gene: TRBD1; j_gene: TRBJ1-5; v_gene: TRBV5-1; abundance: few; len: 15; CDR3aa: CASSEGASGNQPQHF; CDR3nt: TGCGCCAGCAGCGAGGGGGCTTCGGGAAATCAGCCCCAGCATTTT
d_gene: -; j_gene: TRBJ2-7; v_gene: TRBV10-3; abundance: -; len: 13; CDR3aa: CAISTDSQYEQYF; CDR3nt: TGTGCCATCAGTACGGACAGCCAATACGAGCAGTACTTC
d_gene: TRBD1; j_gene: TRBJ1-5; v_gene: TRBV6-1; abundance: -; len: 14; CDR3aa: CASRTTGVNQPQHF; CDR3nt: TGTGCCAGCAGGACGACAGGGGTAAACCAGCCCCAGCATTTT
d_gene: -; j_gene: TRBJ2-1; v_gene: TRBV19; abundance: -; len: 15; CDR3aa: CASSTTGRTYNEQFF; CDR3nt: TGTGCCAGTAGTACGACAGGCCGCACCTACAATGAGCAGTTCTTC
d_gene: -; j_gene: TRBJ2-7; v_gene: TRBV5-4; abundance: few; len: 12; CDR3aa: CASSLLSYEQYF; CDR3nt: TGTGCCAGCAGCTTGCTATCCTACGAGCAGTACTTC
d_gene: -; j_gene: TRBJ1-3; v_gene: TRBV6-5; abundance: -; len: 14; CDR3aa: CASRTGLPGNTIYF; CDR3nt: TGTGCCAGCAGAACAGGGCTTCCTGGAAACACCATATATTTT
d_gene: -; j_gene: TRBJ2-1; v_gene: TRBV5-4; abundance: few; len: 13; CDR3aa: CASLQQGGNEQFF; CDR3nt: TGTGCCAGCCTTCAACAGGGTGGTAATGAGCAGTTCTTC
d_gene: -; j_gene: TRBJ2-1; v_gene: TRBV28; abundance: -; len: 9; CDR3aa: CASPGLLFF; CDR3nt: TGTGCCAGCCCGGGACTTCTGTTCTTC
d_gene: -; j_gene: TRBJ1-2; v_gene: TRBV19; abundance: -; len: 13; CDR3aa: CASKPGGTYGYTF; CDR3nt: TGTGCCAGTAAACCTGGGGGCACCTATGGCTACACCTTC
d_gene: -; j_gene: TRBJ2-3; v_gene: TRBV7-9; abundance: few; len: 12; CDR3aa: CASGSRLDTQYF; CDR3nt: TGTGCCAGCGGCAGTCGCCTCGATACGCAGTATTTT
d_gene: TRBD2; j_gene: TRBJ2-1; v_gene: TRBV4-1; abundance: few; len: 17; CDR3aa: CASSQILAGLSYNEQFF; CDR3nt: TGCGCCAGCAGCCAAATACTAGCGGGACTCTCCTACAATGAGCAGTTCTTC
d_gene: TRBD1; j_gene: TRBJ2-6; v_gene: TRBV28; abundance: -; len: 15; CDR3aa: CASSSTGAGANVLTF; CDR3nt: TGTGCCAGCAGTTCCACAGGGGCTGGGGCCAACGTCCTGACTTTC
d_gene: -; j_gene: TRBJ2-4; v_gene: TRBV7-8; abundance: few; len: 15; CDR3aa: CACSTGPWAKNIQYF; CDR3nt: TGTGCCTGTTCAACAGGGCCGTGGGCCAAAAACATTCAGTACTTC